What follows are 2 T cell receptor beta chains derived from one specimen sequenced in a study of cytomegalovirus exposure and HLA in healthy donors. Clones were read by immunoSEQ multiplex PCR, and TCRdb kept only the in-frame ones, dropping some. In the table there are around 150,000 clones, less than 90% of which are singletons. Sequenced: PBMCs. The receptors stem from a young woman in good health and CMV-seronegative.

The gene calls are TRBV7-9 and TRBJ1-1; D not certain. The CDR3 length is 15 residues. V lost 3 bases, J lost 0 bases, and 11 bases lay in between. Germline V gene data show CDR1 as SEHNR and CDR2 as FQNEAQ (reference sequence). The CDR3 bases are TGTGCCAGCAGCTTGGACGGCTACATGAACACTGAAGCTTTCTTT. Translated, it gives CASSLDGYMNTEAFF.

In DNA form, the CDR3 reads TGTGCCAGTCATACCGACAGATTAATGAACACTGAAGCTTTCTTT. Translating gives CASHTDRLMNTEAFF. The V and J genes are TRBV19 and TRBJ1-1; possibly TRBD1 for D (5 bases). Germline V gene data show CDR1 as LNHDA and CDR2 as SQIVND (reference sequence). This CDR3 is built from 15 residues. Trimming stripped 8 bases from V and 0 bases from J, with 16 bases between. The full variable domain, with the rest looked up from reference TRBV19 and TRBJ1-1, is DGGITQSPKYLFRKEGQNVTLSCEQNLNHDAMYWYRQDPGQGLRLIYYSQIVNDFQKGDIAEGYSVSREKKESFPLTVTSAQKNPTAFYLCASHTDRLMNTEAFFGQGTRLTVV.